A selection of T cell receptor beta chains follows, all from one sample in a study of T-cell reconstitution after alpha-beta-depleted transplantation in children. Each CDR3 protein gets one entry after TCRdb re-called the PCR reads with MiXCR. The table shows hundreds of thousands of distinct CDR3 sequences, with approximately 8% occurring only once. The sample here was PBMCs, mostly from graft donor cells, taken 360 days after TCRalphabeta/CD19-depleted stem cell transplant. The receptors stem from a male patient aged 2-10 years who had a stem cell transplant for acute myeloid leukemia, so the T cells may come from the graft donor. Both conserved end residues are part of each CDR3. The D gene is left open where the match is weak. Only part of the rows carry a size: once, few, many, or a class if the clone is expanded.

j_call: TRBJ2-1; clone_size: few; v_call: TRBV12-5; d_call: .; cdr3_nt: TGTGCTAGTGGGTCCACAAATGAGCAGTTCTTC; cdr3_aa: CASGSTNEQFF
j_call: TRBJ2-7; clone_size: few; v_call: TRBV25-1; d_call: .; cdr3_nt: TGTGCCAGCAGTGAAAGCGGGTTAGCGCGCCCTACCTACGAGCAGTACTTC; cdr3_aa: CASSESGLARPTYEQYF
j_call: TRBJ1-5; clone_size: .; v_call: TRBV5-8; d_call: .; cdr3_nt: TGTGCCAGCAGCTTGTTCCTCGGGATCAAAGGCGACCAGCCCCAGCATTTT; cdr3_aa: CASSLFLGIKGDQPQHF
j_call: TRBJ2-1; clone_size: .; v_call: TRBV12-3/TRBV12-4; d_call: TRBD2; cdr3_nt: TGTGCCAGCAGTAGAGCGGGAGTTGTAGATGAGCAGTTCTTC; cdr3_aa: CASSRAGVVDEQFF
j_call: TRBJ1-2; clone_size: .; v_call: TRBV15; d_call: TRBD1; cdr3_nt: TGTGCCACCAGCAGACAGCAGGGGGCCCATGGCTACACCTTC; cdr3_aa: CATSRQQGAHGYTF
j_call: TRBJ1-1; clone_size: few; v_call: TRBV5-1; d_call: .; cdr3_nt: TGCGCCAGCAGCCCGAGTATGGGGAAGGCTTTCTTT; cdr3_aa: CASSPSMGKAFF
j_call: TRBJ2-1; clone_size: many; v_call: TRBV15; d_call: .; cdr3_nt: TGTGCCACCAGCAGCGACCTATGGGAGAGCTCCTACAATGAGCAGTTCTTC; cdr3_aa: CATSSDLWESSYNEQFF
j_call: TRBJ1-1; clone_size: few; v_call: TRBV15; d_call: .; cdr3_nt: TGTGCCACCAGCACGAACAGCGTTATGAACACTGAAGCTTTCTTT; cdr3_aa: CATSTNSVMNTEAFF
j_call: TRBJ1-5; clone_size: few; v_call: TRBV20-1; d_call: .; cdr3_nt: TGCAGTGCTAGAGAAATTTGGGGCAATCAGCCCCAGCATTTT; cdr3_aa: CSAREIWGNQPQHF
j_call: TRBJ2-3; clone_size: few; v_call: TRBV5-1; d_call: TRBD1; cdr3_nt: TGCGCCAGCAGCTTGGACGGGACAGGCCCTAGCACAGATACGCAGTATTTT; cdr3_aa: CASSLDGTGPSTDTQYF
j_call: TRBJ2-5; clone_size: few; v_call: TRBV29-1; d_call: .; cdr3_nt: TGCAGCGGTACCAGGGGTAGGGAGACCCAGTACTTC; cdr3_aa: CSGTRGRETQYF
j_call: TRBJ2-7; clone_size: many; v_call: TRBV30; d_call: .; cdr3_nt: TGTGCCTGGAGTTCTCGGGTCTACGAGCAGTACTTC; cdr3_aa: CAWSSRVYEQYF
j_call: TRBJ2-2; clone_size: many; v_call: TRBV5-6; d_call: TRBD2; cdr3_nt: TGTGCCAGCAGCTTGGCCGACCTACTAGCGTCCGGGGAGCTGTTTTTT; cdr3_aa: CASSLADLLASGELFF
j_call: TRBJ2-2; clone_size: many; v_call: TRBV15; d_call: .; cdr3_nt: TGTGCCACCAGCCGAGGACAGACGAACACCGGGGAGCTGTTTTTT; cdr3_aa: CATSRGQTNTGELFF
j_call: TRBJ2-7; clone_size: few; v_call: TRBV12-3/TRBV12-4; d_call: .; cdr3_nt: TGTGCCAGCAGTTTCCGTTTAGGCCACGAGCAGTACTTC; cdr3_aa: CASSFRLGHEQYF
j_call: TRBJ1-5; clone_size: few; v_call: TRBV10-3; d_call: .; cdr3_nt: TGTGCCATCAGTGTTGGAGATAGCAATCAGCCCCAGCATTTT; cdr3_aa: CAISVGDSNQPQHF
j_call: TRBJ2-3; clone_size: .; v_call: TRBV29-1; d_call: TRBD1; cdr3_nt: TGCAGCGTTCGAAGTACGGGGGGACAGGGAGCAGATACGCAGTATTTT; cdr3_aa: CSVRSTGGQGADTQYF
j_call: TRBJ2-1; clone_size: .; v_call: TRBV7-3; d_call: TRBD2; cdr3_nt: TGTGCCAGCAGCCTGGAACGACTAGCGGGGTTTCAGTTCTTC; cdr3_aa: CASSLERLAGFQFF
j_call: TRBJ2-7; clone_size: .; v_call: TRBV6-1; d_call: .; cdr3_nt: TGTGCCAGCAGGGATTACAGGAGCTCCTACGAGCAGTACTTC; cdr3_aa: CASRDYRSSYEQYF
j_call: TRBJ1-1; clone_size: many; v_call: TRBV15; d_call: TRBD1; cdr3_nt: TGTGCCACCAGCGGCGGGACAGCCAAAGGCTCTGGTGAAGCTTTCTTT; cdr3_aa: CATSGGTAKGSGEAFF
j_call: TRBJ2-5; clone_size: few; v_call: TRBV10-3; d_call: .; cdr3_nt: TGTGCCATCAGTGAGTCGAAAGCCTCCTTCGCCCCGGTCAACTGGGAGACCCAGTACTTC; cdr3_aa: CAISESKASFAPVNWETQYF
j_call: TRBJ2-1; clone_size: many; v_call: TRBV12-3/TRBV12-4; d_call: .; cdr3_nt: TGTGCCAGCCCCGGACTGAACAATGAGCAGTTCTTC; cdr3_aa: CASPGLNNEQFF
j_call: TRBJ1-2; clone_size: many; v_call: TRBV18; d_call: .; cdr3_nt: TGCGCCAGCAGCCCGGAGGGTAACTATGGCTACACCTTC; cdr3_aa: CASSPEGNYGYTF
j_call: TRBJ2-2; clone_size: few; v_call: TRBV5-1; d_call: TRBD1; cdr3_nt: TGCGCCAGCAGCGGGACCGGGACAGGGAACACCGGGGAGCTGTTTTTT; cdr3_aa: CASSGTGTGNTGELFF
j_call: TRBJ2-1; clone_size: .; v_call: TRBV11-2; d_call: .; cdr3_nt: TGTGCCAGCAGCTTAGGGGGGCGGCGCAATGAGCAGTTCTTC; cdr3_aa: CASSLGGRRNEQFF
j_call: TRBJ2-1; clone_size: many; v_call: TRBV15; d_call: .; cdr3_nt: TGTGCCACCAGGGAGGGGGATGAGCAGTTCTTC; cdr3_aa: CATREGDEQFF
j_call: TRBJ2-6; clone_size: .; v_call: TRBV4-2; d_call: .; cdr3_nt: TGTGCCAGCAGCCAATTTAGGGCGGGCTCTGGGGCCAACGTCCTGACTTTC; cdr3_aa: CASSQFRAGSGANVLTF
j_call: TRBJ2-3; clone_size: few; v_call: TRBV5-5; d_call: .; cdr3_nt: TGTGCCAGCAGCCCCCCGCTGGAAGATACGCAGTATTTT; cdr3_aa: CASSPPLEDTQYF